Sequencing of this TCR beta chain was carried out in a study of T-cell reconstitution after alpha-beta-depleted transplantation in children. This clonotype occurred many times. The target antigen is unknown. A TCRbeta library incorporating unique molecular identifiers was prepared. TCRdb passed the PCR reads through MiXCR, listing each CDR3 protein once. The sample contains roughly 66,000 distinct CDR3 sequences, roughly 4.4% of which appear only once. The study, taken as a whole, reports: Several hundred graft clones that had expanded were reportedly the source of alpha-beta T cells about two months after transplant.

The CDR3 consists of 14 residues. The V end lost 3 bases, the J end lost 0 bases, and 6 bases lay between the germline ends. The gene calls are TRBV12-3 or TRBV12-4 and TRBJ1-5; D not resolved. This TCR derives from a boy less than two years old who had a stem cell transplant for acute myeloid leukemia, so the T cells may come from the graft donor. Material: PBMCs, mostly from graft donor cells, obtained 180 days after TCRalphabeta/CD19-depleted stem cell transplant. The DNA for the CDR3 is TGTGCCAGCAGTTTCTCAGCTAGCAATCAGCCCCAGCATTTT. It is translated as CASSFSASNQPQHF.